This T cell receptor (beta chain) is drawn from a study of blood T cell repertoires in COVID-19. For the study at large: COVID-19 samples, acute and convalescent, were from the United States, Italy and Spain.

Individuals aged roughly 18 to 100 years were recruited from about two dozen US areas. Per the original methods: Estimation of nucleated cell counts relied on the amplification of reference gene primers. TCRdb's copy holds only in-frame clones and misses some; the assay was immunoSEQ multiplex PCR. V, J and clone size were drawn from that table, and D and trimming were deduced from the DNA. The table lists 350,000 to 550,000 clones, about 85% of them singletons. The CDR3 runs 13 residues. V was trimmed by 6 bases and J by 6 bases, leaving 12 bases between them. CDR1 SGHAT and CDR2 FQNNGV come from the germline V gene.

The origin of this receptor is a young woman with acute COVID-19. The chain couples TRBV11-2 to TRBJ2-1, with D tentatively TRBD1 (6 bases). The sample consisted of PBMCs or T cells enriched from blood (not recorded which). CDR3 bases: TGTGCCAGCAGGCCTACAGGGTCCAATGAGCAGTTCTTC. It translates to CASRPTGSNEQFF.